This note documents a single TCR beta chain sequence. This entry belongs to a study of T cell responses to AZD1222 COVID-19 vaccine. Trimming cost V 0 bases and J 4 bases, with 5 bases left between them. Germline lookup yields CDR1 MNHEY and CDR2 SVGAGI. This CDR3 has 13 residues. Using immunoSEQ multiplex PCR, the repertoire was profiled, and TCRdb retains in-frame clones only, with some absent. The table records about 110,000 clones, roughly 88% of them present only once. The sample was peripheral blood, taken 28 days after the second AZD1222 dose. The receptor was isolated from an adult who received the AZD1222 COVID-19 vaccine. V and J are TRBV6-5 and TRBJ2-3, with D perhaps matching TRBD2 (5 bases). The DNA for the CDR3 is TGTGCCAGCAGTTACTCGAGGGCAGATACGCAGTATTTT. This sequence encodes CASSYSRADTQYF.